These 16 T cell receptor beta chains originate from one sample sequenced in a study of cytomegalovirus exposure and HLA in healthy donors. PCR amplification relied on 60 Vbeta primers (plus 13 Jbeta primers). Measured with immunoSEQ multiplex PCR; TCRdb has only the in-frame clones, and not every one. The table lists more than 95,000 clones, more than 60% of them singletons. Sequencing used PBMCs. These receptors all come from a young man in good health and CMV-seronegative.

CDR3 loop: CASSIAGEAKNIQYF. The CDR3 nucleotides read TGTGCCAGTAGTATAGCGGGGGAAGCCAAAAACATTCAGTACTTC. The rearrangement joins TRBV19 to TRBJ2-4; tentatively, D is TRBD2 (6 bases). With 1 base removed from V and 0 bases from J, the gap between germline ends came to 7 bases. The CDR3 spans 15 residues. Germline CDR1 is LNHDA and CDR2 is SQIVND (reference sequence).

This chain joins TRBV19 and TRBJ1-5, with 9 bases that match TRBD1. Germline V gives CDR1 LNHDA, CDR2 SQIVND (reference sequence). The CDR3 runs to 15 residues. With V trimmed by 3 bases and J by 8 bases, 8 bases remained unmatched. The CDR3, as DNA: TGTGCCAGTAGTATCTCGGGACAGGGCCGAAAGCCCCAGCATTTT. Protein: CASSISGQGRKPQHF.

The chain combines TRBV27 with TRBJ2-1, with 7 bases identical to TRBD1. The CDR3 runs 15 residues. CDR1 MNHEY and CDR2 SMNVEV come from the germline V gene (reference sequence). The V segment lost 4 bases and the J segment 0 bases; nucleotides outside the gene matches: 3. This chain's CDR3 is CASSSWDSSYNEQFF. The CDR3 DNA reads as TGTGCCAGCAGTTCCTGGGACAGCTCCTACAATGAGCAGTTCTTC.

The J gene is TRBJ2-7, the V gene TRBV5-6; possibly TRBD1 for D (5 bases). The CDR3 extends over 14 amino acids. Germline V lookup: CDR1 SGHDT, CDR2 YYEEEE. With 6 bases removed from V and 2 bases from J, the gap between germline ends came to 15 bases. CDR3 amino acids: CASTRTGQPYEQYF. The CDR3 region has the DNA TGTGCCAGCACGCGAACAGGCCAGCCCTACGAGCAGTACTTC. Using reference TRBV5-6 and TRBJ2-7 for the parts outside the CDR3, the full variable domain is DAGVTQSPTHLIKTRGQQVTLRCSPKSGHDTVSWYQQALGQGPQFIFQYYEEEERQRGNFPDRFSGHQFPNYSSELNVNALLLGDSALYLCASTRTGQPYEQYFGPGTRLTVT.

V is TRBV7-8 and J is TRBJ1-3; D gene ambiguous. From germline, CDR1 is SGHVS and CDR2 FQNEAQ. CDR3 length: 13 residues. V shed 4 bases and J shed 10 bases, with 14 bases lying between them. CDR3 nucleotides: TGTGCCAGCAGCTGGCCCCGGCCGGGAACCATATATTTT. It specifies CASSWPRPGTIYF.

The chain is built from TRBV11-3 and TRBJ2-1; TRBD2 matches at 10 bases. The CDR3 loop spans 17 amino acids. With V trimmed by 0 bases and J by 3 bases, 5 bases remained unmatched. Germline lookup yields CDR1 SGHNT and CDR2 YENEEA. In nucleotides, the CDR3 is TGTGCCAGCAGCTTAGATCCCGCTAGCGGGAGCTACAATGAGCAGTTCTTC. It translates to CASSLDPASGSYNEQFF.

The chain is built from TRBV6-6 and TRBJ1-4; D is perhaps TRBD1 (5 bases). The ends were cut back, 10 bases at V and 7 bases at J, with 16 bases in the middle. Per germline, CDR1 MNHNY and CDR2 SVGAGI (reference sequence). CDR3 length: 13 residues. Here the CDR3 reads CATRGREGEKLFF. The CDR3 region has the DNA TGTGCCACAAGGGGCAGGGAAGGTGAAAAACTGTTTTTT.

This sequence joins TRBV6-6 and TRBJ1-5, with TRBD1 identical over 10 bases. CDR1 MNHNY and CDR2 SVGAGI come from the germline V gene (reference sequence). The J segment lost 1 base and the V segment lost 6 bases, leaving 6 bases of the junction unmatched. This CDR3 region has 16 residues. In DNA form, the CDR3 reads TGTGCCAGCAGGACCGGGACAGGGGTCAGCAATCAGCCCCAGCATTTT. It encodes CASRTGTGVSNQPQHF.

The chain uses TRBV9 and TRBJ1-5, with D possibly being TRBD1 (5 bases). Trimming removed 0 bases at V and 0 bases at J, with 7 bases between. The CDR3 sequence is 15 residues long. Germline assignment: CDR1 SGDLS and CDR2 YYNGEE. CDR3 residues: CASSVAGYSNQPQHF. The CDR3 bases are TGTGCCAGCAGCGTAGCAGGGTATAGCAATCAGCCCCAGCATTTT.

The V call is TRBV7-9, the J call TRBJ1-6, with TRBD1 matching over 9 bases. The CDR3 length is 15 residues. The V gene end was trimmed by 1 base and the J gene end by 6 bases; junction bases not matched to a gene: 1. Germline V lookup: CDR1 SEHNR, CDR2 FQNEAQ (reference sequence). DNA for the CDR3: TGTGCCAGCAGCTTAGGGGACAGGGCTAATTCACCCCTCCACTTT. Residues: CASSLGDRANSPLHF.

V and J are TRBV28 and TRBJ1-5, with 7 nucleotides matching TRBD1. V lost 7 bases to trimming and J lost 7 bases; unmatched junction nucleotides: 10. The CDR3 totals 14 residues. Germline V gene lookup returns CDR1 MDHEN and CDR2 SYDVKM. The CDR3 spells CASNQGGFGQPQHF. The DNA of the CDR3 is TGTGCCAGCAACCAGGGGGGATTCGGGCAGCCCCAGCATTTT.

The chain has TRBV28 and TRBJ2-7; 7 bases are a match to TRBD1. Unmatched junction bases numbered 10, after V lost 5 bases and J lost 6 bases. CDR1 is MDHEN, CDR2 SYDVKM, per germline. The CDR3 covers 14 residues. CDR3 nucleotides: TGTGCCAGCAGTACGACAGGGCCTCTCCCCGAGCAGTACTTC. The encoded protein is CASSTTGPLPEQYF.

This sequence joins TRBV21-1 and TRBJ1-5; TRBD1, as called in the table, went unchecked against the DNA. TRBV21-1 is a known pseudogene. The CDR3 has 17 residues. CDR3 nucleotide sequence: TGTGCCAGCAGCAATTGCCGGGACAGGAGAATGGGGGGGCCCCAGCATTTT. Protein sequence: CASSNCRDRRMGGPQHF.

The genes are TRBV29-1 and TRBJ2-1; D is unresolved. CDR3 size: 12 residues. Germline lookup yields CDR1 SQVTM and CDR2 ANQGSEA. The V and J ends lost 8 bases and 6 bases respectively, with 14 bases between them. In nucleotides, the CDR3 is TGCAGCCCATTACTCACTGGCAATGAGCAGTTCTTC. This gives the protein CSPLLTGNEQFF.

The chain combines TRBV4-1 with TRBJ2-3, with D possibly matching TRBD2 (5 bases). The CDR3 is made up of 13 amino acids. CDR1 and CDR2 from the germline V gene are MGHRA and YSYEKL. The germline V and J ends were trimmed by 0 bases and 9 bases, with 10 bases remaining between them. CDR3: CASSQDRELTQYF. CDR3 coding DNA: TGCGCCAGCAGCCAAGATAGGGAGTTAACGCAGTATTTT.

Notes on this clone: One junction end does not reproduce the germline sequence, and a read error may be involved. The chain recombines TRBV5-1 with TRBJ2-3; perhaps TRBD2 as D (6 bases). The CDR3 covers 15 residues. Germline CDR1 SGHRS, CDR2 YFSETQ. CDR3 residues: CANSLRGLYTDTQYF. The CDR3 DNA is TGCGCCAACAGCTTACGGGGACTTTACACAGATACGCAGTATTTT. Full variable domain (remainder filled in from reference TRBV5-1 and TRBJ2-3): KAGVTQTPRYLIKTRGQQVTLSCSPISGHRSVSWYQQTPGQGLQFLFEYFSETQRNKGNFPGRFSGRQFSNSRSEMNVSTLELGDSALYLCANSLRGLYTDTQYFGPGTRLTVL.